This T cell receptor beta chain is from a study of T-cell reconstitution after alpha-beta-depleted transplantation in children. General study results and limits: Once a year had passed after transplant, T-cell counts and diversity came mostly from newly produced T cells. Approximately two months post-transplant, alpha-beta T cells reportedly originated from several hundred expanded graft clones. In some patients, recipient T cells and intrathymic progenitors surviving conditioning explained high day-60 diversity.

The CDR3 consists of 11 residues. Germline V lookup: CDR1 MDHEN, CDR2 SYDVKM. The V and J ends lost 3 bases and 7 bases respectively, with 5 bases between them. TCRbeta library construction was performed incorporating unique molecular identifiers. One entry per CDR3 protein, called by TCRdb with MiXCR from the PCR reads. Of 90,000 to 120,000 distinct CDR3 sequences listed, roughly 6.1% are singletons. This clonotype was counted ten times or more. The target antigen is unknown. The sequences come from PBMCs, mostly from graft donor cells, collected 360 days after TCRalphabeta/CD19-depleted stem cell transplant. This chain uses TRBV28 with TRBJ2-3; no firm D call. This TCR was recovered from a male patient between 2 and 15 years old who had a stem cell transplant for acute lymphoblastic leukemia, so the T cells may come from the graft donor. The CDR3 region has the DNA TGTGCCAGCAGTTTGCGGTATACGCAGTATTTT. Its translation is CASSLRYTQYF. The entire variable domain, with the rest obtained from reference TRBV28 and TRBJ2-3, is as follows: DVKVTQSSRYLVKRTGEKVFLECVQDMDHENMFWYRQDPGLGLRLIYFSYDVKMKEKGDIPEGYSVSREKKERFSLILESASTNQTSMYLCASSLRYTQYFGPGTRLTVL.